What follows are 5 T cell receptor beta chains derived from one specimen sequenced in a study of glioma-infiltrating T cells after dendritic cell vaccination. Sequencing used immunoSEQ multiplex PCR; TCRdb keeps in-frame clones, though not all of them. The table lists under 100,000 clones, roughly 90% of them singletons. The source material was blood, sampled before dendritic cell vaccination. Receptor source: a human donor with glioblastoma.

This chain uses TRBV5-1 with TRBJ2-1, with 9 bases matching TRBD1. The CDR3 has 16 amino acids. Germline trimming cut 4 bases from V and 4 bases from J; bases unmatched to any gene: 9. Looked up from germline, CDR1 is SGHRS and CDR2 is YFSETQ. CDR3 residues: CASSPVPGQGYNEQFF. CDR3 coding DNA: TGCGCCAGCAGCCCCGTCCCGGGACAGGGTTACAATGAGCAGTTCTTC.

This chain joins TRBV4-1 and TRBJ2-5; maybe TRBD1 (6 bases). The J call may be in error: the DNA end matches TRBJ2-7 better. This CDR3 spans 15 amino acids. Germline CDR1 reads MGHRA; CDR2 reads YSYEKL. The CDR3, as DNA: TGCGCCAGCGCCCTGGACAGTCCTTCCTCCTACGAGCAGTACTTC. Translated, it gives CASALDSPSSYEQYF.

The J gene is TRBJ1-1, the V gene TRBV9; perhaps TRBD1 as D (6 bases). This CDR3 is built from 19 residues. CDR1 and CDR2 from the germline V gene are SGDLS and YYNGEE. With 3 bases removed from V and 1 base from J, the gap between germline ends came to 25 bases. CDR3 DNA sequence: TGTGCCAGCAGCGAGAGGACTGGGGGGGCCCACGCCGCGAACACTGAAGCTTTCTTT. Its protein product is CASSERTGGAHAANTEAFF.

The chain uses TRBV28 and TRBJ1-1; D not certain. The CDR3 length is 16 residues. Germline V gene lookup returns CDR1 MDHEN and CDR2 SYDVKM. Deletions cut 2 bases from V and 0 bases from J, with 13 bases between. The CDR3 nucleotides read TGTGCCAGCAGTTTAGGGTACAGCAGCATGAACACTGAAGCTTTCTTT. It is translated as CASSLGYSSMNTEAFF.

The chain recombines TRBV6-1 with TRBJ2-7; 7 bases are a match to TRBD2. The CDR3 extends over 14 amino acids. The J segment lost 2 bases and the V segment lost 4 bases, leaving 5 bases of the junction unmatched. CDR1 is MNHNS and CDR2 is SASEGT in the germline V gene. The CDR3 region is CASSGGGTTYEQYF. The CDR3 DNA reads as TGTGCCAGCAGTGGGGGAGGGACCACCTACGAGCAGTACTTC.